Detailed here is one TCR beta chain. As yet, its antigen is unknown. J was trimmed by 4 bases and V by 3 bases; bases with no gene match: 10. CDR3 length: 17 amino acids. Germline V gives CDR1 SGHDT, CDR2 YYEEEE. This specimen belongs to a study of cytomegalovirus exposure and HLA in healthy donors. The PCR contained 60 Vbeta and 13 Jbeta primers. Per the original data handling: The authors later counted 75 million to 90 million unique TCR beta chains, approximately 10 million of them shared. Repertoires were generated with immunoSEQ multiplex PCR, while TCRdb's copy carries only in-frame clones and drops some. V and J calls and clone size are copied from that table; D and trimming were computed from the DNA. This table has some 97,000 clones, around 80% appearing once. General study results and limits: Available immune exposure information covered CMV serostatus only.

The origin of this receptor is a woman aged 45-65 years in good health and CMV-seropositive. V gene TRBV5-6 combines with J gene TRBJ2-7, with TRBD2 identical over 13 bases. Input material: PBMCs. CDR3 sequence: CASSSRTSGGPQYEQYF. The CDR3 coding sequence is TGTGCCAGCAGCTCGAGGACTAGCGGGGGCCCTCAATACGAGCAGTACTTC.